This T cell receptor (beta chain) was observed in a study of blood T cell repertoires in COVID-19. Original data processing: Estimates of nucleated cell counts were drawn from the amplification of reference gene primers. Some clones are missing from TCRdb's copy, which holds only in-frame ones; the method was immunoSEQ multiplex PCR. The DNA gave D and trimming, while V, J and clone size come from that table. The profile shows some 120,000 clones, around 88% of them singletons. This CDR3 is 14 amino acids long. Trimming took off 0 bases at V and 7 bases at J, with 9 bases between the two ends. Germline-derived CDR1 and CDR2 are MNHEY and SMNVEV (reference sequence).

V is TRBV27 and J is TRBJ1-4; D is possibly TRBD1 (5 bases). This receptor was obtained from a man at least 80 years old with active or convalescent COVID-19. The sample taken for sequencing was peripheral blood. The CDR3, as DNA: TGTGCCAGCAGTTTATCGGGGCGGGGTGAAAAACTGTTTTTT. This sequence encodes CASSLSGRGEKLFF.